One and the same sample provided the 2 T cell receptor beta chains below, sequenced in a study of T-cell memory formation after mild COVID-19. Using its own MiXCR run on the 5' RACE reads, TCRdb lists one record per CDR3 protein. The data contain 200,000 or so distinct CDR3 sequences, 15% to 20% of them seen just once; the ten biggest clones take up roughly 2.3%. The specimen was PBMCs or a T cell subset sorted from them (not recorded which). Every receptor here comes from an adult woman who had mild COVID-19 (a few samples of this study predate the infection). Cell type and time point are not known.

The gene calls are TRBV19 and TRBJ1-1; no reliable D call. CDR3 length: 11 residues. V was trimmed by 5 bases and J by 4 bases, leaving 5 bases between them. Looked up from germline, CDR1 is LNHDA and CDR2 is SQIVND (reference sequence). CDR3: CASSVGTEAFF. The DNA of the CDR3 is TGTGCCAGTAGTGTGGGCACTGAAGCTTTCTTT.

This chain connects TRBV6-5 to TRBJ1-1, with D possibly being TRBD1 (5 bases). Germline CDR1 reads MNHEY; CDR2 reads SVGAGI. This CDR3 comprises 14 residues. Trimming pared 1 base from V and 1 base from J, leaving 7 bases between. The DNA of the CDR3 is TGTGCCAGCAGTTACTACAGGACGAACACTGAAGCTTTCTTT. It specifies CASSYYRTNTEAFF.